This T cell receptor (beta chain) was sequenced for a study of shared clonotypes between healthy human individuals. Regarding the study as a whole: Some naive CD4 clonotypes, around 5%, turned up in common across a handful of donors. What limited the represented genetic and exposure-history diversity was the small number of donors.

The protocol was immunoSEQ multiplex PCR, while the TCRdb copy is restricted to in-frame clones and leaves out a portion. The sample consists of approximately 590,000 clones, around 95% of them appearing once. Comments on this clone: The antigen remains unidentified.

Naive CD8 cells were CD45RO-negative, positively selected for CCR7, excluding terminally differentiated effector memory CD45RA+ cells. Within Nashville, Tennessee resided all donors, each a Caucasian adult. The CDR3 runs 11 residues. Trimming cost V 1 base and J 7 bases, with 5 bases left between them. The germline V gene encodes CDR1 SGHAT and CDR2 FQNNGV. The receptor was isolated from a woman aged 30 to 39 in good health. This sequence joins TRBV11-2 and TRBJ2-7; D is unclear. The sequenced sample consisted of naive CD8+ T cells sorted from blood. This CDR3 reads CASSLGSEQYF. CDR3 coding DNA: TGTGCCAGCAGCTTAGGTAGTGAGCAGTACTTC. The full variable domain, in which reference TRBV11-2 and TRBJ2-7 provide the parts outside the CDR3, is EAGVAQSPRYKIIEKRQSVAFWCNPISGHATLYWYQQILGQGPKLLIQFQNNGVVDDSQLPKDRFSAERLKGVDSTLKIQPAKLEDSAVYLCASSLGSEQYFGPGTRLTVT.